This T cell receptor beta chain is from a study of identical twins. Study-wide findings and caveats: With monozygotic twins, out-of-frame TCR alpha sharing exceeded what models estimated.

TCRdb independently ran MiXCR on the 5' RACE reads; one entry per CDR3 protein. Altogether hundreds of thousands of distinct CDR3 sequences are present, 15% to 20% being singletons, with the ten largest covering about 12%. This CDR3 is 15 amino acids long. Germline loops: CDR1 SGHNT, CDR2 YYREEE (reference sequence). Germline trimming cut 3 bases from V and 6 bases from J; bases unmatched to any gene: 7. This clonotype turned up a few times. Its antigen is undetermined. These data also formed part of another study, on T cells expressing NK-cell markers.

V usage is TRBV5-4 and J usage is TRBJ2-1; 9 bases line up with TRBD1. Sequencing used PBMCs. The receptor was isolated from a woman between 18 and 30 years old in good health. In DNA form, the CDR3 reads TGTGCCAGCAGCTGGTCGACAGGGGGTTTCAATGAGCAGTTCTTC. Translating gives CASSWSTGGFNEQFF.